The next 18 T cell receptor beta chains were all read from a single sample in a study of blood T cell repertoires in COVID-19. Produced via immunoSEQ multiplex PCR; TCRdb's table is partial and in-frame only. The sample lists 300,000 to 450,000 clones, about 89% occurring once. Source material: peripheral blood. The source is a woman between 55 and 75 years old with COVID-19, enrolled during active disease.

This chain joins TRBV5-1 and TRBJ2-2; possibly TRBD1 for D (6 bases). The CDR3 has 13 amino acids. V lost 5 bases and J lost 6, with 11 bases in between. CDR1 is SGHRS and CDR2 is YFSETQ in the germline V gene. CDR3 in amino acids: CASRAGVSGELFF. The CDR3 region has the DNA TGCGCCAGCAGGGCAGGGGTGTCCGGGGAGCTGTTTTTT.

In regard to this clone: Additional DNA sequences in this sample encode the identical CDR3. This rearrangement joins TRBV7-3 to TRBJ1-5; D uncertain. CDR1 and CDR2 from the germline V gene are SGHTA and FQGTGA. The CDR3 totals 13 residues. Trimming pared 0 bases from V and 7 bases from J, leaving 7 bases between. CDR3 sequence (DNA): TGTGCCAGCAGCTTAACCGGGAACCAGCCCCAGCATTTT. This sequence encodes CASSLTGNQPQHF.

In DNA form, the CDR3 reads TGTGCCAGTAGTCCCGGGACAGGGGCGACTGATACGCAGTATTTT. Amino acids: CASSPGTGATDTQYF. The rearrangement uses TRBV19 and TRBJ2-3; 10 bases are shared with TRBD1. Germline trimming cut 5 bases from V and 6 bases from J; bases unmatched to any gene: 8. CDR3 length equals 15 residues. The germline CDR1 and CDR2 sequences are LNHDA and SQIVND (reference sequence).

The chain has TRBV2 and TRBJ2-7; D gene unclear. The CDR3 totals 11 residues. The V gene lost 6 bases and the J gene lost 6 bases, with 9 bases spanning the gap. Germline V gives CDR1 SNHLY, CDR2 FYNNEI. CDR3 in DNA: TGTGCCAGCAGCTCGTTTAGCGAGCAGTACTTC. Encoded protein: CASSSFSEQYF.

This clone was found once. The V and J genes are TRBV20-1 and TRBJ1-1; TRBD1 aligns across 8 bases. Germline V gene data show CDR1 as DFQATT and CDR2 as SNEGSKA (reference sequence). This CDR3 has 14 amino acids. The ends lost 4 bases at V and 4 bases at J; junction bases unmatched: 8. The chain's CDR3 is CSAIETGEGTEAFF. CDR3 in DNA: TGCAGTGCTATTGAGACAGGGGAGGGCACTGAAGCTTTCTTT.

CDR3 sequence: CATPSGVEGTEAFF. The CDR3 nucleotides are TGTGCCACCCCAAGCGGGGTTGAAGGCACTGAAGCTTTCTTT. The rearrangement uses TRBV24-1 and TRBJ1-1; D unclear. The CDR3 sequence is 14 residues long. Trimming took 9 bases from V and 4 from J, leaving 17 bases between them. Per the germline V gene, CDR1 is KGHDR and CDR2 is SFDVKD.

The CDR3 DNA sequence: TGTGCCAGCAGTGAAGGTCGGAGAGATACGCAGTATTTT. Translating it yields CASSEGRRDTQYF. The chain joins TRBV6-1 to TRBJ2-3, with unresolved D. CDR1 and CDR2 (germline): MNHNS, SASEGT. The V and J ends lost 1 base and 5 bases respectively, with 7 bases between them. This CDR3 spans 13 amino acids.

The chain employs TRBV3-1 (or the pseudogene TRBV3-2) and TRBJ1-1, with D maybe TRBD1 (5 bases). Germline V gene data show CDR1 as LGHDT and CDR2 as YNNKEL (reference sequence). This CDR3 has 14 residues. V lost 2 bases and J lost 4, with 11 bases in between. This CDR3 is CASSQRTLSTEAFF. The CDR3 coding sequence is TGTGCCAGCAGCCAAAGGACACTGAGCACTGAAGCTTTCTTT.

J is TRBJ2-7 and V is TRBV5-1; D might be TRBD2 (6 bases). The CDR3 runs 13 residues. V dropped 7 bases and J dropped 6 bases, with 17 bases sitting between them. Germline CDR1 SGHRS, CDR2 YFSETQ. The CDR3 DNA sequence: TGCGCCAGCCATACGGGCGGGGCAGGCGAGCAGTACTTC. Translation: CASHTGGAGEQYF.

This sequence joins TRBV5-6 and TRBJ2-3; D is possibly TRBD1 (5 bases). The germline CDR1 and CDR2 sequences are SGHDT and YYEEEE. The CDR3 consists of 16 residues. V shed 1 base and J shed 3 bases, with 15 bases lying between them. In nucleotides, the CDR3 is TGTGCCAGCAGCTTGTTGCCAGGGATGGTAACAGATACGCAGTATTTT. This codes for CASSLLPGMVTDTQYF.

The V call is TRBV3-1 (or the pseudogene TRBV3-2), the J call TRBJ2-2; D gene ambiguous. This CDR3 is 15 amino acids long. The germline gives CDR1 LGHDT, CDR2 YNNKEL (reference sequence). Trimming removed 0 bases at V and 7 bases at J, with 12 bases between. The CDR3 nucleotides read TGTGCCAGCAGCCAAGAGCCCCACATCGACGGGGAGCTGTTTTTT. It specifies CASSQEPHIDGELFF.

This clone came up once. CDR3 amino acids: CASSWSKNYGYTF. CDR3 DNA sequence: TGTGCCAGCAGTTGGAGCAAAAACTATGGCTACACCTTC. The chain links TRBV28 to TRBJ1-2; D uncertain. CDR1 is MDHEN, CDR2 SYDVKM, per germline. Between the trimmed V and J ends, which lost 4 bases and 2 bases, there was a span of 8 bases. The CDR3 loop spans 13 amino acids.

This chain links TRBV5-1 with TRBJ2-5, with TRBD1 as a possible D gene (5 bases). Deletions cut 4 bases from V and 1 base from J, with 11 bases between. Germline V gene sequence: CDR1 SGHRS, CDR2 YFSETQ. The CDR3 has 14 amino acids. CDR3 sequence reads: CASSPRGPQETQYF. CDR3 sequence (DNA): TGCGCCAGCAGCCCTAGGGGTCCCCAAGAGACCCAGTACTTC.

The V gene is TRBV3-1 (or the pseudogene TRBV3-2), the J gene TRBJ2-7; TRBD2 is a possible D gene (5 bases). Per germline, CDR1 LGHDT and CDR2 YNNKEL (reference sequence). CDR3 length equals 13 residues. Trimming took 3 bases from V and 0 from J, leaving 6 bases between them. CDR3 sequence: CASSHLASYEQYF. The CDR3 bases are TGTGCCAGCAGCCACCTAGCCTCCTACGAGCAGTACTTC.

The rearrangement links TRBV27 to TRBJ1-5; TRBD1 matches at 12 bases. V lost 5 bases, J lost 5 bases, and 4 bases stayed unmatched. The CDR3 has 15 residues. Germline V gene sequence: CDR1 MNHEY, CDR2 SMNVEV (reference sequence). The CDR3 coding sequence is TGTGCCAGCAGTCCCGGGACAGGGGGCCATCAGCCCCAGCATTTT. This translates into CASSPGTGGHQPQHF.

The rearrangement joins TRBV28 to TRBJ2-7; TRBD1 agrees at 7 bases. In germline, CDR1 is MDHEN, CDR2 SYDVKM. The junction had 14 bases not matched to a gene; V was cut back by 6 bases and J by 9 bases. CDR3 size: 14 residues. The CDR3 reads CASRDQGQLPWQYF. The DNA for the CDR3 is TGTGCCAGCAGGGACCAGGGACAGCTCCCTTGGCAGTACTTC. Complete variable domain (other parts from reference TRBV28 and TRBJ2-7): DVKVTQSSRYLVKRTGEKVFLECVQDMDHENMFWYRQDPGLGLRLIYFSYDVKMKEKGDIPEGYSVSREKKERFSLILESASTNQTSMYLCASRDQGQLPWQYFGPGTRLTVT.

This clone came up once. The genes are TRBV7-3 and TRBJ2-5; TRBD2 matches at 10 bases. The CDR3 has 15 amino acids. CDR1 and CDR2 from the germline V gene are SGHTA and FQGTGA. V shed 2 bases and J 7 bases; nucleotides not matched to a gene: 7. This CDR3 reads CASSLGASGGGTQYF. CDR3 in DNA: TGTGCCAGCAGCTTAGGAGCTAGCGGGGGAGGGACCCAGTACTTC.

The chain carries TRBV6-6 and TRBJ2-7; D is unresolved. This CDR3 has 13 residues. Deletions cut 0 bases from V and 4 bases from J, with 7 bases between. Germline CDR1 MNHNY, CDR2 SVGAGI (reference sequence). The CDR3 loop reads CASSYSQKYEQYF. In DNA form, the CDR3 reads TGTGCCAGCAGTTACTCTCAAAAATACGAGCAGTACTTC.